The T cell receptor beta chain under discussion was sequenced for a study of T cells after yellow fever vaccination (dated by TCRdb to about 2019). A note on the overall study: Libraries from fractions with low cell numbers were prepared with the SMART-Seq v4 Ultra Low Input RNA kit. Two healthy male donors, one aged 18 to 30 and one aged 30 to 40 years, made up the cohort. To track T-cell clones before and after primary and booster YFV17D yellow fever vaccination, bulk TCR alpha and beta repertoires were sequenced longitudinally. Blood samples were taken at several timepoints before and after primary and secondary immunization, and bulk PBMC replicates and cell subsets were isolated. Results the study describes overall, beyond this receptor: A small fraction of clonotypes showed up in both the CD4 and CD8 compartments, probably as a result of convergent recombination. Because the study included only a couple of donors, the extent to which the findings can be generalized is limited. FACS-sorted repertoires could contain abundant contaminating clonotypes from the bulk population, so computational filtering was required. Most clones expanded after primary vaccination (around 97% of CD4 and over 80% of CD8) were re-detected after the booster, suggesting that broad memory maintenance occurred. The secondary T-cell response was found to be weaker but faster than the primary response, with a peak reached on day 5 rather than on day 15.

TCR cDNA was synthesized by 5'RACE template switching, which introduced a universal primer site and unique molecular identifiers. Priming of cDNA synthesis was performed from both the TCR alpha and TCR beta constant segments. Two PCR steps were used to amplify libraries, with sample barcodes and sequencing adapters being added in the second step. Sequencing of the libraries was done on either Illumina HiSeq 2500 (2x100 bp) or NovaSeq (2x150 bp). The study's processing was this. Reads were demultiplexed and collapsed into UMI consensus sequences with MIGEC, and V(D)J alignment was performed with MiXCR. Vaccine-responding clonotypes were identified with edgeR using replicate PBMC samples, with FDR below 0.01 and a log2 fold change above 5 up to day 15 being required. Bulk clonotypes were assigned CD4 or CD8 identity according to which sequenced CD4 or CD8 repertoire held them at higher abundance. Clones were called with MiXCR by TCRdb after fastp trimmed the public reads at Q25, and only in-frame beta chains were retained. When rows share a CDR3 protein, they turn into one entry using the most common DNA and genes. TCRdb's processing, not the authors' own work, is the source of the V and J calls. Within this sample are around 160,000 distinct CDR3 sequences, with less than 9% of them counted one time only. The ten largest account for approximately 2.5% of the sample.

Measured from the cysteine to the phenylalanine, the CDR3 is 13 residues long. Of all the DNA, just the CDR3 is kept, 39 bases in frame from base 1. V is clipped by 1 base and J by 7 bases, and the sequence between their germline boundaries is 10 bases long. CDR1 LGHNA and CDR2 YSLEER were looked up in the germline V gene. This clonotype was detected many times. Its binding antigen is unknown. Base qualities are not at hand, and no much larger clone is one base apart. The intended sense of this specimen's treatment or condition label: live attenuated yellow fever vaccine strain. A standard Ficoll-Paque protocol was used to isolate PBMCs from peripheral blood. CD4 and CD8 T-cell fractions were isolated with Dynabeads CD4 and CD8 positive selection kits. TriZol was used to extract RNA from bulk PBMCs, CD4 and CD8 fractions, and dextramer-positive and dextramer-negative fractions.

This sequence was found in a man aged 18 to 35 who received the YFV17D yellow fever vaccine. The sequences come from CD4+ T cells sorted from PBMCs, collected about 5 days after the first yellow fever vaccination. Recombination joined TRBV4-3 with TRBJ1-1; the best D guess is TRBD1, with 5 bases matching. The CDR3 region reads CASSQARGYEAFF. DNA sequence: TGCGCCAGCAGCCAAGCTCGGGGCTATGAAGCTTTCTTT.